This T cell receptor (beta chain) was profiled in a study of regulatory T cells in long-lasting Graves disease. Notes on the study in general: Gene preferences differed: TRBV28, TRBJ1-2, TRBJ2-5 in persistent cases. Between persistent patients, about 2,500 public clonotypes were shared, exceeding the approximately 870 shared between new patients.

J lost 9 bases, V lost 3 bases, and 11 bases had no gene match. Germline CDR1 reads SGDLS; CDR2 reads YYNGEE. This CDR3 is 15 amino acids long. This clonotype has just a few counts. Its antigen is unidentified. Arm-PCR of CDR3 regions and iRepertoire HTBI primers were used to build TCR beta libraries. TCRdb independently ran MiXCR on the multiplex PCR reads; one entry per CDR3 protein. The sample lists almost 350,000 distinct CDR3 sequences, 15% to 20% occurring once. The time point was: persistent/refractory GD, antithyroid drugs over 5 years with positive TRAb. Construction of the TCR library relied on RNA isolated from PBMCs. Graves' disease diagnosis relied on American Thyroid Association guidelines. In this cohort, patients came from an endocrinology department located in Xi'an, China.

The clonotype was recovered from a female donor with Graves disease. This material consisted of peripheral blood mononuclear cells (PBMCs), taken when the disease was refractory, from a patient treated with antithyroid drugs. The chain links TRBV9 to TRBJ2-1, with 8 nucleotides matching TRBD2. This CDR3 reads CASSAYHGTRPEQFF. The CDR3, as DNA: TGTGCCAGCAGCGCCTACCACGGGACTAGACCTGAGCAGTTCTTC.